These T cell receptor beta chains were read from a single sample in a study of graft-versus-host responses after intestinal transplantation. No antigen is known for these receptors. Measured with immunoSEQ multiplex PCR; TCRdb has only the in-frame clones, and not every one. The sample shows under 100,000 clones, less than 95% of them seen only once. The source was unstimulated CD8+ T cells sorted from spleen or lymph node cells, collected before transplant. The origin of the receptors is a human donor who was the organ donor for an intestinal transplant. Each CDR3 is given with its conserved first and last residue. The order of the fields is clone size, V gene, J gene, D gene, CDR3 protein, CDR3 DNA. D genes are given only for firm matches. A clone size is listed for some rows: how often the clone was seen (once, few, many), or a class if it is expanded.

>.|TRBV4-3|TRBJ2-2|TRBD2
CASSPTSWTGELFF
TGCGCCAGCTCCCCGACTAGCTGGACCGGGGAGCTGTTTTTT
>.|TRBV4-1|TRBJ2-3|TRBD2
CASSPTSGVADTQYF
TGCGCCAGCAGCCCGACTAGCGGGGTAGCAGATACGCAGTATTTT
>.|TRBV6-5|TRBJ1-6|TRBD1
CASSSGTGGSPLHF
TGTGCCAGCAGCTCCGGGACAGGGGGTTCACCCCTCCACTTT
>.|TRBV7-6|TRBJ2-1|.
CASSTDQGRVYNEQFF
TGTGCCAGCAGCACAGACCAGGGGAGGGTTTACAATGAGCAGTTCTTC
>once|TRBV2|TRBJ2-1|TRBD2
CASRLPSGGSYNEQFF
TGTGCCAGCAGACTCCCGAGCGGGGGGTCCTACAATGAGCAGTTCTTC
>.|TRBV9|TRBJ1-2|.
CASSGHRADNYGYTF
TGTGCCAGCAGCGGACACAGGGCCGATAACTATGGCTACACCTTC
>.|TRBV27|TRBJ1-4|.
CASSLSGGGFNEKLFF
TGTGCCAGCAGTTTATCCGGGGGGGGGTTTAATGAAAAACTGTTTTTT
>.|TRBV2|TRBJ2-7|.
CASSVGTFYEQYF
TGTGCCAGCAGTGTAGGGACTTTCTACGAGCAGTACTTC
>.|TRBV5-1|TRBJ2-1|.
CASSQALYNEQFF
TGCGCCAGCAGCCAGGCACTCTACAATGAGCAGTTCTTC
>.|TRBV29-1|TRBJ2-7|.
CSVEDRVHYEQYF
TGCAGCGTTGAAGATCGGGTCCACTACGAGCAGTACTTC
>.|TRBV19|TRBJ2-1|.
CASTPQWRGVADEQFF
TGTGCCAGTACCCCCCAATGGCGCGGGGTGGCGGATGAGCAGTTCTTC
>.|TRBV18|TRBJ2-7|TRBD1
CASSPEGGLEQYF
TGTGCCAGCTCACCAGAAGGGGGCCTCGAGCAGTACTTC
>.|TRBV27|TRBJ1-2|TRBD1
CASSLGNSQGEGYGYTF
TGTGCCAGCAGTTTAGGGAACTCACAGGGGGAGGGCTATGGCTACACCTTC
>.|TRBV4-3|TRBJ2-7|.
CASSQGVGGAYEQYF
TGCGCCAGCAGCCAAGGCGTCGGCGGGGCCTACGAGCAGTACTTC
>.|TRBV2|TRBJ2-2|TRBD1
CASNGRDRDADTGELFF
TGTGCCAGCAATGGCCGGGACAGGGACGCGGACACCGGGGAGCTGTTTTTT
>.|TRBV7-6|TRBJ2-1|TRBD2
CASSTSGGEQFF
TGTGCCAGCTCCACCTCGGGGGGTGAGCAGTTCTTC
>.|TRBV9|TRBJ1-2|TRBD1
CASSPSGTANYGYTF
TGTGCCAGCAGCCCATCCGGGACAGCTAACTATGGCTACACCTTC
>.|TRBV5-1|TRBJ2-3|.
CASSLGGTDTQYF
TGCGCCAGCAGCTTAGGAGGCACAGATACGCAGTATTTT
>.|TRBV2|TRBJ1-1|.
CASTGEDTEAFF
TGTGCCAGCACCGGGGAAGACACTGAAGCTTTCTTT
>once|TRBV7-2|TRBJ2-1|TRBD2
CASSLASGGGNEQFF
TGTGCCAGCAGCTTAGCTAGCGGGGGAGGCAATGAGCAGTTCTTC
>.|TRBV6-5|TRBJ2-3|.
CASSYGGGSGTDTQYF
TGTGCCAGCAGTTACGGAGGTGGGTCCGGCACAGATACGCAGTATTTT
>.|TRBV13|TRBJ2-3|.
CASARGLDTQYF
TGTGCCAGCGCAAGGGGGTTGGATACGCAGTATTTT
>.|TRBV28|TRBJ2-7|.
CASTSTGNSYEQYF
TGTGCCAGCACGTCTACGGGGAACTCCTACGAGCAGTACTTC
>.|TRBV30|TRBJ1-6|TRBD1
CAWGQGTKLNSPLHF
TGTGCCTGGGGACAGGGGACCAAACTGAATTCACCCCTCCACTTT
>.|TRBV9|TRBJ2-5|.
CASSVDLGQKTQYF
TGTGCCAGCAGCGTAGATCTGGGGCAGAAGACCCAGTACTTC
>.|TRBV4-1|TRBJ1-2|.
CASSQVQDYGYTF
TGCGCCAGCAGCCAAGTTCAGGACTATGGCTACACCTTC
>.|TRBV4-1|TRBJ2-3|.
CASSQDPSVPDTQYF
TGCGCCAGCAGCCAAGATCCTAGCGTCCCAGATACGCAGTATTTT
>.|TRBV4-2|TRBJ2-7|TRBD2
CASSQGLAAPYEQYF
TGTGCCAGCAGCCAAGGGCTAGCGGCCCCCTACGAGCAGTACTTC
>.|TRBV29-1|TRBJ1-2|.
CSADYSSYGYTF
TGCAGCGCAGACTACAGTTCCTATGGCTACACCTTC
>.|TRBV19|TRBJ1-5|TRBD1
CATAGTGYSNQPQHF
TGTGCCACTGCCGGGACAGGGTATAGCAATCAGCCCCAGCATTTT
>.|TRBV7-8|TRBJ1-2|TRBD1
CASSLASTGIGGYTF
TGTGCCAGCAGCTTAGCGTCGACAGGGATAGGTGGCTACACCTTC
>.|TRBV30|TRBJ1-1|TRBD1
CAWSGASGTGLGAFF
TGTGCCTGGAGTGGGGCTAGCGGGACAGGACTCGGAGCTTTCTTT
>.|TRBV27|TRBJ2-7|.
CASRIAGTIYEQYF
TGTGCCAGCAGGATCGCCGGGACAATTTACGAGCAGTACTTC
>.|TRBV4-1|TRBJ1-1|.
CASSQAFRSNTEAFF
TGCGCCAGCAGCCAAGCTTTTAGATCGAACACTGAAGCTTTCTTT
>few|TRBV9|TRBJ1-6|.
CASSPGQLLYSPLHF
TGTGCCAGCAGCCCAGGACAGCTACTCTATTCACCCCTCCACTTT
>.|TRBV5-6|TRBJ1-2|.
CASSLTPDSERVYGYTF
TGTGCCAGCAGCTTAACACCGGACAGTGAAAGGGTTTATGGCTACACCTTC
>.|TRBV14|TRBJ1-2|TRBD1
CASSPGQAYGYTF
TGTGCCAGCTCACCGGGACAGGCCTATGGCTACACCTTC
>.|TRBV13|TRBJ1-4|TRBD1
CASSSTPGQSEKLFF
TGTGCCAGCAGCTCTACGCCGGGACAGTCTGAAAAACTGTTTTTT
>.|TRBV9|TRBJ1-2|.
CASSVTGRGGYTF
TGTGCCAGCAGCGTAACAGGGCGTGGTGGCTACACCTTC
>.|TRBV5-1|TRBJ1-1|.
CASSFSGGENTEAFF
TGCGCCAGCAGCTTCTCGGGGGGCGAGAACACTGAAGCTTTCTTT
>.|TRBV9|TRBJ1-2|TRBD1
CASSDRGLGYTF
TGTGCCAGCAGCGACAGGGGGCTTGGCTACACCTTC
>few|TRBV6-5|TRBJ1-2|.
CASMGGNNYGYTF
TGTGCCAGCATGGGGGGAAACAACTATGGCTACACCTTC